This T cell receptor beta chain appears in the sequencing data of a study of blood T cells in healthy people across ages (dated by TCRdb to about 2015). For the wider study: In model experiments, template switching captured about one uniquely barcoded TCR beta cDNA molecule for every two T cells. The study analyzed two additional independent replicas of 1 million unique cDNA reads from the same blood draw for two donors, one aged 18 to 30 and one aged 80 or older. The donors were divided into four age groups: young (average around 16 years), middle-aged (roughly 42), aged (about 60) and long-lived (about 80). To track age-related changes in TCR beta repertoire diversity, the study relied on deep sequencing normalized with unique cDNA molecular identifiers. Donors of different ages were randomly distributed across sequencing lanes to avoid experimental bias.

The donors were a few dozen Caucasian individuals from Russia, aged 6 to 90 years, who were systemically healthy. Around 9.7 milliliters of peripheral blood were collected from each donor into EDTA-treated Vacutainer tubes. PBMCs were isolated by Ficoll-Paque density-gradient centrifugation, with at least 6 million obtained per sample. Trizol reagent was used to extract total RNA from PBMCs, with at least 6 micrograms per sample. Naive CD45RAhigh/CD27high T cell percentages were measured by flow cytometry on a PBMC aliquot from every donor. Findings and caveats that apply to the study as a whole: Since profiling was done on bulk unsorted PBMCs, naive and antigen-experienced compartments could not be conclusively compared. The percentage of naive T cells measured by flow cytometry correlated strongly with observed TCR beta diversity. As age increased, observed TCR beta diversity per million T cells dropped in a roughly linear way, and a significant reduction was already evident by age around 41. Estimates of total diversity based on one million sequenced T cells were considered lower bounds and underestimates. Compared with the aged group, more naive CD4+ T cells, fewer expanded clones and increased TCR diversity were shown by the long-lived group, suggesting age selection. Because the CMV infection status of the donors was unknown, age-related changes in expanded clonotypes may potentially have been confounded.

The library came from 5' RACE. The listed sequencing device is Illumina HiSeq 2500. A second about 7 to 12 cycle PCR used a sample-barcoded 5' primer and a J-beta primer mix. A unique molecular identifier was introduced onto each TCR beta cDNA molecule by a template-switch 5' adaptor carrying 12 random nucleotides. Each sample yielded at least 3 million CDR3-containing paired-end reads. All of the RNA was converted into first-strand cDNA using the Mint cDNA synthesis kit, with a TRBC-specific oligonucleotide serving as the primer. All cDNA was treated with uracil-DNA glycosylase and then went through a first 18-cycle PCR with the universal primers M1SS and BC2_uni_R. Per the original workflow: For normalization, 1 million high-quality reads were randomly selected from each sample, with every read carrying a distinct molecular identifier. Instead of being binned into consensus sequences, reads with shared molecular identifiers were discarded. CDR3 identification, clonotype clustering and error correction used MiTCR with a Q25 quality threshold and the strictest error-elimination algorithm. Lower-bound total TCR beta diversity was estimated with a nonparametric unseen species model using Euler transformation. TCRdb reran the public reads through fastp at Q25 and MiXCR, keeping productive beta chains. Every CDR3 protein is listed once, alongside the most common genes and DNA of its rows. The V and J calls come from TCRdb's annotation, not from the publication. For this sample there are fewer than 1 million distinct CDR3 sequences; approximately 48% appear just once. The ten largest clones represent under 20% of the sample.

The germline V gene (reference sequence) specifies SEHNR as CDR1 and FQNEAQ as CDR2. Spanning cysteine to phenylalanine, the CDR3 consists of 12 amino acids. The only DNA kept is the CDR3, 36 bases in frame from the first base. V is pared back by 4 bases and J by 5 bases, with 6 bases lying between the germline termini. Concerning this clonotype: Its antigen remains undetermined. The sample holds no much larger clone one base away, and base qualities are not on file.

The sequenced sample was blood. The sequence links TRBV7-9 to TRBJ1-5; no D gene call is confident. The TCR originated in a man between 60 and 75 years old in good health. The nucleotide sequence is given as TGTGCCAGCAGCTCTACAGATCAGCCCCAGCATTTT. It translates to CASSSTDQPQHF. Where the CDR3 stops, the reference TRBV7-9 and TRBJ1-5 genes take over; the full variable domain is DTGVSQNPRHKITKRGQNVTFRCDPISEHNRLYWYRQTLGQGPEFLTYFQNEAQLEKSRLLSDRFSAERPKGSFSTLEIQRTEQGDSAMYLCASSSTDQPQHFGDGTRLSIL.